Described below is a single T cell receptor (beta chain) sequence and its context. Its cognate antigen is unknown. Germline CDR1 reads GTSNPN; CDR2 reads SVGIG (reference sequence). V was pared by 3 bases and J by 4 bases, with 9 bases between. The CDR3 totals 12 residues. Clones were sequenced by immunoSEQ multiplex PCR, and TCRdb holds only the in-frame ones, with some missing. This table has 17,000 or so clones, approximately 85% appearing once. This entry is derived from a study of OX40 agonist ivuxolimab in advanced cancers. At the level of the study: Patients were infused with ivuxolimab every 2 weeks at 0.01 to 10 mg/kg. Partial response was recorded in three patients: one hepatocellular carcinoma and two cutaneous melanoma cases. Findings and limits, study-wide: Expanded clones belonging to CD8+ T cells outnumbered, on average, those of CD4+.

The chain employs TRBV30 and TRBJ1-1; D call uncertain. Sample: CD4+ or CD8+ T cells sorted from blood, taken in a trial of the OX40 agonist ivuxolimab. The source of this sequence is an adult with an advanced solid tumor such as melanoma, head and neck, liver or kidney cancer. CDR3 loop: CAWSPPGTEAFF. In nucleotides, the CDR3 is TGTGCCTGGAGCCCCCCAGGCACTGAAGCTTTCTTT.